The T cell receptor beta chain described here comes from a study of shared clonotypes between healthy human individuals. In the case of this clone: Its matching antigen is unknown.

In germline, CDR1 is SNHLY, CDR2 FYNNEI. V was clipped by 4 bases and J by 8 bases, with 20 bases between them. The CDR3 extends over 15 amino acids. Study outcomes and limitations: For naive CD4 cells, approximately 4.7% of clonotypes were shared across a handful of donors. Generally, estimated richness proved larger in naive subsets than it did in memory subsets. Rarefaction analysis demonstrated incomplete sorted-subset sequencing notwithstanding large depth.

Data came from immunoSEQ multiplex PCR; TCRdb stores just in-frame clones and leaves some out. The repertoire holds more than 900,000 clones, around 78% seen once, with roughly 0.61% in the top ten. The TCR sequence derives from a man aged 18 to 29 in good health. Some clones in this sample may be carry-over from other donors' samples. The rearrangement uses TRBV2 and TRBJ1-2; D might be TRBD1 (6 bases). The sample consisted of memory CD4+ T cells from PBMCs. Noted subset: CD45RA-negative fraction. CDR3 DNA sequence: TGTGCCAGCAGTGTTCTTCCAGGGGAAATTAAGGGCTACACCTTC. Encoded protein: CASSVLPGEIKGYTF.